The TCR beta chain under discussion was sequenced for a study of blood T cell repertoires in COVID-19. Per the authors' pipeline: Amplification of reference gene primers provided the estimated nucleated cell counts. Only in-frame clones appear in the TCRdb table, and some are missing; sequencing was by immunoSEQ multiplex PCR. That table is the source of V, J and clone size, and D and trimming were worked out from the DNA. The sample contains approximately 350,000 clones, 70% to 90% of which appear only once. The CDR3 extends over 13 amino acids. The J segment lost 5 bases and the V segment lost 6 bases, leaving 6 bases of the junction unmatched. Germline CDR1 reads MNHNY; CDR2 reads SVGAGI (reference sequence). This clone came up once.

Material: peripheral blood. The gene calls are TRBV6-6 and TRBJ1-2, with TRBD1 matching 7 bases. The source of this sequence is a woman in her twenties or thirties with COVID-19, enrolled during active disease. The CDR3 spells CASSPGQKYGYTF. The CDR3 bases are TGTGCCAGCAGCCCGGGACAGAAGTATGGCTACACCTTC.